A single sample is the source of the 14 T cell receptor beta chains below, sequenced in a study of shared clonotypes between healthy human individuals. Libraries were prepared by immunoSEQ multiplex PCR; TCRdb keeps only in-frame clonotypes and omits some of them. The repertoire holds roughly 520,000 clones, 90% to 96% seen once, with approximately 0.067% in the top ten. The sample taken for sequencing was naive CD4+ T cells sorted from blood. Subset: CD45RA+ positively selected. Every receptor here comes from a woman aged 25-40 years in good health.

This chain uses TRBV7-9 with TRBJ2-3; 9 bases map to TRBD1. Trimming took 2 bases from V and 8 from J; bases not matched to a gene: 11. The CDR3 runs to 16 residues. From germline, CDR1 is SEHNR and CDR2 FQNEAQ (reference sequence). CDR3 sequence (DNA): TGTGCCAGCAGCTTACCACCGGGACAGGGTATTGGTACGCAGTATTTT. It translates to CASSLPPGQGIGTQYF.

The chain links TRBV14 to TRBJ2-2; D is uncertain. CDR1 SGHDN and CDR2 FVKESK come from the germline V gene. This CDR3 comprises 13 residues. The V end was cut by 2 bases, the J end by 0 bases, with 1 base between. The CDR3 reads CASSQPNTGELFF. DNA for the CDR3: TGTGCCAGCAGCCAACCGAACACCGGGGAGCTGTTTTTT. Full variable domain (missing parts from reference TRBV14 and TRBJ2-2): EAGVTQFPSHSVIEKGQTVTLRCDPISGHDNLYWYRRVMGKEIKFLLHFVKESKQDESGMPNNRFLAERTGGTYSTLKVQPAELEDSGVYFCASSQPNTGELFFGEGSRLTVL.

The CDR3 sequence is CASKVGRGTGELFF. The CDR3 region has the DNA TGTGCCAGCAAGGTGGGGAGAGGCACCGGGGAGCTGTTTTTT. The chain uses TRBV6-4 and TRBJ2-2; a possible D gene is TRBD2 (5 bases). V lost 7 bases and J lost 4, with 13 bases in between. The CDR3 spans 14 residues. Looked up from germline, CDR1 is MRHNA and CDR2 is SNTAGT.

This clone has just a few counts. This sequence joins TRBV5-1 and TRBJ1-5; D gene uncertain. Germline CDR1 is SGHRS and CDR2 is YFSETQ. The length of the CDR3 is 15 residues. Trimming took 1 base from V and 0 from J, leaving 8 bases between them. CDR3 DNA: TGCGCCAGCAGCTTGTCCAGCGATAGCAATCAGCCCCAGCATTTT. The encoded protein is CASSLSSDSNQPQHF.

The sample holds one count of this clone. The genes are TRBV6-5 and TRBJ2-3; TRBD2 agrees at 13 bases. The germline gives CDR1 MNHEY, CDR2 SVGAGI. This CDR3 region has 15 residues. V gave up 4 bases and J gave up 5 bases; unmatched junction bases: 3. The CDR3 protein is CASSLGLAGRDTQYF. In nucleotides, the CDR3 is TGTGCCAGCAGTTTGGGACTAGCGGGGAGAGATACGCAGTATTTT.

V gene TRBV6-6 combines with J gene TRBJ2-7; 7 bases align to TRBD1. The germline gives CDR1 MNHNY, CDR2 SVGAGI (reference sequence). The CDR3 runs 15 residues. With V trimmed by 2 bases and J by 2 bases, 6 bases remained unmatched. The CDR3 sequence is CASSYPPGQTYEQYF. In DNA form, the CDR3 reads TGTGCCAGCAGTTACCCTCCGGGACAGACCTACGAGCAGTACTTC.

This sequence joins TRBV5-5 and TRBJ1-1; D remains unclear. The CDR3 is 14 residues long. Trimming cost V 0 bases and J 6 bases, with 12 bases left between them. Germline V gene sequence: CDR1 SGHKS, CDR2 YYEKEE (reference sequence). The CDR3 DNA follows: TGTGCCAGCAGCTTGGTATATGCCCCGGCTGAAGCTTTCTTT. It is translated as CASSLVYAPAEAFF. The variable domain in full, with the rest retrieved from reference TRBV5-5 and TRBJ1-1, is DAGVTQSPTHLIKTRGQQVTLRCSPISGHKSVSWYQQVLGQGPQFIFQYYEKEERGRGNFPDRFSARQFPNYSSELNVNALLLGDSALYLCASSLVYAPAEAFFGQGTRLTVV.

This clone was observed a single time. The gene calls are TRBV5-4 and TRBJ1-2, with D maybe TRBD1 (5 bases). CDR3 length: 14 amino acids. The germline V gene has CDR1 SGHNT and CDR2 YYREEE (reference sequence). Trimming took 4 bases from V and 8 from J, leaving 18 bases between them. CDR3 in DNA: TGTGCCAGCAGCCCCAAGACAGTTCCGGGGGGCTACACCTTC. Encoded protein: CASSPKTVPGGYTF.

V is TRBV11-2 and J is TRBJ1-3; 7 bases fit TRBD1. V shed 8 bases and J 2 bases; nucleotides not matched to a gene: 12. The CDR3 contains 16 residues. Germline assignment: CDR1 SGHAT and CDR2 FQNNGV. This CDR3 reads CASLQGSPLTGNTIYF. The CDR3 DNA reads as TGTGCCAGCCTACAGGGGTCTCCCCTTACTGGAAACACCATATATTTT.

The chain recombines TRBV11-2 with TRBJ2-1; the match to TRBD1 covers 11 bases. This CDR3 is built from 17 residues. The germline CDR1 and CDR2 sequences are SGHAT and FQNNGV. V lost 6 bases, J lost 8 bases, and 15 bases stayed unmatched. The CDR3 reads CASRNPGWTGGADEQFF. As DNA, the CDR3 is TGTGCCAGCAGGAATCCGGGGTGGACAGGGGGCGCGGATGAGCAGTTCTTC.

J is TRBJ2-4 and V is TRBV6-6; TRBD2 is a possible D gene (6 bases). V lost 6 bases and J 6 bases, leaving 9 bases between the germline ends. Germline V gene data show CDR1 as MNHNY and CDR2 as SVGAGI (reference sequence). CDR3 length equals 12 residues. The CDR3 nucleotides read TGTGCCAGCAGACGGGAGACAAACATTCAGTACTTC. Amino acids: CASRRETNIQYF.

The rearrangement uses TRBV5-1 and TRBJ2-5; 8 bases map to TRBD2. The ends lost 5 bases at V and 4 bases at J; junction bases unmatched: 22. CDR3 size: 19 residues. Germline CDR1 and CDR2: SGHRS and YFSETQ. CDR3 nucleotides: TGCGCCAGCAGACACAAAAGCGCGGGAGGTCCTTCGCTCCGAGAGACCCAGTACTTC. Protein product: CASRHKSAGGPSLRETQYF.

V is TRBV28 and J is TRBJ2-7, with D perhaps matching TRBD1 or TRBD2 (5 bases each). Germline V gene data show CDR1 as MDHEN and CDR2 as SYDVKM. The CDR3 loop spans 14 amino acids. The V end was cut by 5 bases, the J end by 3 bases, with 14 bases between. This CDR3 is CASSLRGPSYEQYF. DNA of the CDR3: TGTGCCAGCAGTCTACGGGGACCCAGCTACGAGCAGTACTTC.

CDR3 nucleotides: TGTGCCAGTAGTATACTATCGGGGGCGGTCACTGAAGCTTTCTTT. This gives the protein CASSILSGAVTEAFF. The chain is built from TRBV19 and TRBJ1-1; tentative D call: TRBD1 (6 bases). Deletions cut 2 bases from V and 4 bases from J, with 14 bases between. CDR1 is LNHDA, CDR2 SQIVND, per germline (reference sequence). The CDR3 is made up of 15 amino acids.